This T cell receptor beta chain appears in the sequencing data of a study of blood T cell repertoires in COVID-19. Study-wide context: Collection of acute and convalescent COVID-19 samples took place in the United States, Italy and Spain. T cells, B-cell-depleted T cells, or PBMCs provided the cDNA or gDNA that served as material.

The germline V gene encodes CDR1 SGHTA and CDR2 FQGNSA. This CDR3 is built from 18 residues. Trimming took 1 base from V and 4 from J, leaving 22 bases between them. Per the original data handling: Estimation of nucleated cell counts was performed using reference gene primer amplification. Sequencing used immunoSEQ multiplex PCR; TCRdb keeps in-frame clones, though not all of them. The V and J calls and clone size were taken over from that table, and D and trimming were inferred from the DNA. The repertoire holds approximately 70,000 clones, roughly 80% seen once, with more than 9.5% in the top ten. This receptor was obtained from a woman older than 75 with acute or convalescent COVID-19. The chain employs TRBV7-2 and TRBJ1-1; D not resolved. Sequencing used peripheral blood. The DNA of the CDR3 is TGTGCCAGCAGCTTAGTCCCGCGCCTAAGAGGAACCACCACTGAAGCTTTCTTT. Protein: CASSLVPRLRGTTTEAFF.